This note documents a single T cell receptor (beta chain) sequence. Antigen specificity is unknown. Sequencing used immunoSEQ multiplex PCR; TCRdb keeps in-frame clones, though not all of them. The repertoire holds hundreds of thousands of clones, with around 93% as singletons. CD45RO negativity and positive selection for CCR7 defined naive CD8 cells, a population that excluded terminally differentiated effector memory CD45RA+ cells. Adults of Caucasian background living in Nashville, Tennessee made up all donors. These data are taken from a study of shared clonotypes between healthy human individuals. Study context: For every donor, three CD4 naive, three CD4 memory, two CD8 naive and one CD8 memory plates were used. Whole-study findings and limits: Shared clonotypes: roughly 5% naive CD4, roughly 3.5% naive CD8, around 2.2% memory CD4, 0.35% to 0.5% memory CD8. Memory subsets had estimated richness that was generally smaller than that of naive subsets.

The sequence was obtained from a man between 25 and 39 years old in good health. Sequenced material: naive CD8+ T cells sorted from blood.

The CDR3 here is CASRRTSGGGEQYF. In nucleotides, the CDR3 is TGTGCCAGCAGGCGGACTTCGGGAGGGGGCGAGCAGTACTTC. The V call is TRBV27, the J call TRBJ2-7, with TRBD2 matching over 8 bases. Germline V gene data show CDR1 as MNHEY and CDR2 as SMNVEV (reference sequence). The junction had 10 bases not matched to a gene; V was cut back by 6 bases and J by 6 bases. The CDR3 length is 14 residues.